Below are 18 T cell receptor beta chains sequenced from a single sample in a study of response to subunit inactivated influenza vaccine. TCRdb redid the calling of the RT-PCR reads with MiXCR, one entry per CDR3 protein. The table records about 520,000 distinct CDR3 sequences, approximately 7.8% of them present only once. The sequenced sample was PBMCs from blood, obtained roughly 24 months after vaccination. These receptors all come from a man aged 50 to 69 who received an inactivated influenza vaccine.

This clonotype was seen ten or more times. V is TRBV3-1 and J is TRBJ2-7; 7 bases line up with TRBD1. This CDR3 has 12 residues. The V and J ends lost 4 bases and 6 bases, in that order; junction bases with no gene match: 3. Germline V lookup: CDR1 LGHDT, CDR2 YNNKEL (reference sequence). The CDR3 sequence: CASSLQGSEQYF. In nucleotides, the CDR3 is TGTGCCAGCAGCCTACAGGGGAGCGAGCAGTACTTC.

This clonotype was counted only a few times. The rearrangement joins TRBV12-3 or TRBV12-4 to TRBJ2-1; D remains ambiguous. This CDR3 contains 14 residues. V lost 4 bases and J lost 6, with 13 bases in between. CDR3 sequence reads: CASSSSMGINEQFF. CDR3 DNA sequence: TGTGCCAGCAGTTCATCCATGGGGATCAATGAGCAGTTCTTC.

V is TRBV2 and J is TRBJ2-4, with 7 bases aligning to TRBD1. CDR1 and CDR2 from the germline V gene are SNHLY and FYNNEI. The trim removed 3 bases at V and 4 bases at J, leaving 6 bases unmatched. The CDR3 length is 15 residues. This CDR3 is CASSDPGTEKNIQYF. The CDR3, as DNA: TGTGCCAGCAGTGACCCCGGGACAGAAAAAAACATTCAGTACTTC.

V is TRBV20-1 and J is TRBJ2-7, with 7 bases lining up with TRBD2. Per germline, CDR1 DFQATT and CDR2 SNEGSKA (reference sequence). The CDR3 is made up of 14 amino acids. With 0 bases clipped from V and 3 bases from J, the junction kept 5 bases outside the gene matches. Here the CDR3 reads CSARDSRGIYEQYF. CDR3 coding DNA: TGCAGTGCTAGAGATTCGCGGGGGATCTACGAGCAGTACTTC.

The J gene is TRBJ2-1, the V gene TRBV5-4, with a weak D call TRBD2 (5 bases). This CDR3 contains 14 residues. The germline V gene encodes CDR1 SGHNT and CDR2 YYREEE (reference sequence). V was cut by 4 bases and J by 6 bases, with 14 bases left in between. The CDR3 loop reads CASSLPGGGNEQFF. CDR3 DNA sequence: TGTGCCAGCAGCCTACCCGGAGGTGGCAATGAGCAGTTCTTC.

The gene calls are TRBV7-2 and TRBJ2-1; tentative D call: TRBD2 (6 bases). Deletions cut 3 bases from V and 3 bases from J, with 15 bases between. The length of the CDR3 is 16 residues. Germline V CDR1 and CDR2: SGHTA, FQGNSA. This chain's CDR3 is CASSLGGSGRYNEQFF. In nucleotides, the CDR3 is TGTGCCAGCAGCTTGGGGGGTAGCGGCCGCTACAATGAGCAGTTCTTC.

This clonotype was observed a handful of times. The chain uses TRBV29-1 and TRBJ2-3; D uncertain. Germline CDR1 and CDR2: SQVTM and ANQGSEA. The CDR3 covers 10 residues. Trimming stripped 4 bases from V and 8 bases from J, with 7 bases between. CDR3 in DNA: TGCAGCGTTGTAGAAGCTACGCAGTATTTT. Translating gives CSVVEATQYF.

This clonotype came up a few times. The rearrangement uses TRBV2 and TRBJ1-6; possibly TRBD1 for D (5 bases). Trimming shortened V by 0 bases and J by 6 bases, and 15 bases separated the two germline ends. The CDR3 has 17 residues. Germline values: CDR1 SNHLY, CDR2 FYNNEI. The CDR3 DNA sequence: TGTGCCAGCAGTGAAGCAAGGGGAGACAGAATTAATTCACCCCTCCACTTT. Protein: CASSEARGDRINSPLHF.

This chain connects TRBV6-2 or TRBV6-3 to TRBJ2-1; 9 bases line up with TRBD1. CDR3 length: 14 residues. Germline lookup yields CDR1 MNHEY and CDR2 SVGEGT. V shed 2 bases, J shed 9 bases, and the junction held 5 bases outside the gene matches. The CDR3: CASSYGTGSGEQFF. CDR3 nucleotide sequence: TGTGCCAGCAGTTACGGGACAGGGAGCGGTGAGCAGTTCTTC.

J is TRBJ2-2 and V is TRBV25-1; 11 positions match TRBD1. The V gene's germline CDR1 is MGHDK and CDR2 SYGVNS. CDR3 length: 17 amino acids. Unmatched junction bases numbered 10, after V lost 7 bases and J lost 3 bases. CDR3 amino acids: CASKPAPGQGDTGELFF. For the CDR3, the DNA is TGTGCCAGCAAACCAGCTCCGGGACAGGGGGACACCGGGGAGCTGTTTTTT.

This clonotype was observed a few times. This chain connects TRBV4-1 to TRBJ1-4; no clear D. CDR1 is MGHRA, CDR2 YSYEKL, per germline. The germline V and J ends were trimmed by 4 bases and 0 bases, with 12 bases remaining between them. The CDR3 extends over 16 amino acids. CDR3 bases: TGCGCCAGCAGCCTCCCACCGGGATCAACTAATGAAAAACTGTTTTTT. The encoded protein is CASSLPPGSTNEKLFF.

This clonotype has a count of ten or more. The chain couples TRBV28 to TRBJ2-7; D is possibly TRBD1 or TRBD2 (6 bases each). This CDR3 has 14 amino acids. From germline, CDR1 is MDHEN and CDR2 SYDVKM. With 2 bases removed from V and 10 bases from J, the gap between germline ends came to 18 bases. This chain's CDR3 is CASSLGRGKGGQYF. The CDR3 region has the DNA TGTGCCAGCAGTTTAGGACGCGGGAAGGGGGGACAGTACTTC.

Ten or more counts support this clonotype. The J gene is TRBJ2-7, the V gene TRBV27; TRBD2 might be the D (6 bases). Deletions cut 3 bases from V and 6 bases from J, with 15 bases between. This CDR3 comprises 14 residues. The germline CDR1 and CDR2 sequences are MNHEY and SMNVEV (reference sequence). The CDR3: CASSFLGLNPEQYF. The CDR3 coding sequence is TGTGCCAGCAGTTTTCTCGGACTAAATCCCGAGCAGTACTTC.

This clonotype was seen at least ten times. The chain is built from TRBV20-1 and TRBJ2-7; perhaps TRBD1 as D (5 bases). The V gene's germline CDR1 is DFQATT and CDR2 SNEGSKA (reference sequence). Deletions cut 1 base from V and 2 bases from J, with 15 bases between. CDR3 length: 15 amino acids. CDR3 bases: TGCAGTGCTAGAGCGTACAGGACGGAGACCTACGAGCAGTACTTC. Translating it yields CSARAYRTETYEQYF.

The chain is built from TRBV29-1 and TRBJ2-7; tentatively, D is TRBD1 (6 bases). The V gene lost 0 bases and the J gene lost 5 bases, with 11 bases spanning the gap. The length of the CDR3 is 13 residues. CDR1 is SQVTM, CDR2 ANQGSEA, per germline. CDR3 nucleotides: TGCAGCGTTGAAGATACAGGGTCGGACGAGCAGTACTTC. Protein sequence: CSVEDTGSDEQYF.

In DNA form, the CDR3 reads TGTGCCATCAGTGGGACCCGGGACACAACTAACTATGGCTACACCTTC. Translation gives CAISGTRDTTNYGYTF. The chain has TRBV10-3 and TRBJ1-2, with TRBD1 as a possible D gene (6 bases). CDR3 length equals 16 residues. Between the trimmed V and J ends, which lost 4 bases and 0 bases, there was a span of 15 bases. CDR1 is ENHRY, CDR2 SYGVKD, per germline.

This clonotype showed up many times. The J gene is TRBJ2-1, the V gene TRBV7-2; D possibly corresponds to TRBD2 (6 bases). Germline values: CDR1 SGHTA, CDR2 FQGNSA. Trimming took 0 bases from V and 6 from J, leaving 9 bases between them. The CDR3 runs to 14 residues. In DNA form, the CDR3 reads TGTGCCAGCAGCTTAGCGGGGAGGTTCAATGAGCAGTTCTTC. As protein: CASSLAGRFNEQFF. The whole variable domain, filled in from reference TRBV7-2 and TRBJ2-1, reads GAGVSQSPSNKVTEKGKDVELRCDPISGHTALYWYRQSLGQGLEFLIYFQGNSAPDKSGLPSDRFSAERTGGSVSTLTIQRTQQEDSAVYLCASSLAGRFNEQFFGPGTRLTVL.

This clonotype occurred a few times. The chain has TRBV7-9 and TRBJ1-1; D gene ambiguous. CDR1 SEHNR and CDR2 FQNEAQ come from the germline V gene (reference sequence). There are 15 residues in the CDR3. The germline V and J ends were trimmed by 2 bases and 1 base, with 11 bases remaining between them. This CDR3 reads CASSLRDTPNTEAFF. CDR3 nucleotide sequence: TGTGCCAGCAGCTTACGCGACACCCCGAACACTGAAGCTTTCTTT.